Below are 21 T cell receptor beta chains sequenced from a single sample in a study of identical twins. MiXCR, run by TCRdb on the 5' RACE reads, gives a single entry per CDR3 protein. The sample holds some 96,000 distinct CDR3 sequences, 5.9% seen once. Sequencing used memory T cells sorted from blood. The source is a woman between 50 and 59 years old in good health.

This clonotype was recorded at least ten times. The chain employs TRBV12-3 or TRBV12-4 and TRBJ2-3; D possibly corresponds to TRBD2 (7 bases). The CDR3 is 15 residues long. V lost 8 bases to trimming and J lost 3 bases, with 18 bases between them. CDR3 bases: TGTGCCAGCTCCCGGGGGGCCCCTCGAACAGATACGCAGTATTTT. Translation gives CASSRGAPRTDTQYF.

Many counts were recorded for this clonotype. The rearrangement uses TRBV20-1 and TRBJ2-3; D might be TRBD2 (5 bases). This CDR3 is built from 15 residues. Germline V CDR1 and CDR2: DFQATT, SNEGSKA (reference sequence). V was cut by 2 bases and J by 0 bases, with 12 bases left in between. CDR3 region: CSARSPGISTDTQYF. The CDR3 coding sequence is TGCAGTGCTAGAAGTCCGGGAATAAGCACAGATACGCAGTATTTT.

This clonotype showed up many times. The chain combines TRBV11-2 with TRBJ2-1; D is ambiguous. Germline V lookup: CDR1 SGHAT, CDR2 FQNNGV. Trimming took 6 bases from V and 3 from J, leaving 6 bases between them. There are 12 residues in the CDR3. In nucleotides, the CDR3 is TGTGCCAGCAGATTCAGCTACAATGAGCAGTTCTTC. It is translated as CASRFSYNEQFF. Full variable domain (remainder filled in from reference TRBV11-2 and TRBJ2-1): EAGVAQSPRYKIIEKRQSVAFWCNPISGHATLYWYQQILGQGPKLLIQFQNNGVVDDSQLPKDRFSAERLKGVDSTLKIQPAKLEDSAVYLCASRFSYNEQFFGPGTRLTVL.

This clonotype was counted at least ten times. The CDR3 is CASSVPGPNTEAFF. In DNA, the CDR3 is TGTGCCAGCAGCGTACCCGGGCCAAACACTGAAGCTTTCTTT. The chain combines TRBV7-9 with TRBJ1-1; the D is unclear. Germline CDR1 SEHNR, CDR2 FQNEAQ (reference sequence). V lost 5 bases and J 2 bases, leaving 12 bases between the germline ends. CDR3 length equals 14 residues.

Many counts were recorded for this clonotype. The rearrangement links TRBV20-1 to TRBJ2-3; D is unresolved. V was clipped by 5 bases and J by 7 bases, with 16 bases between them. Germline lookup yields CDR1 DFQATT and CDR2 SNEGSKA (reference sequence). The CDR3 spans 13 residues. Here the CDR3 reads CSADLEEWNTQYF. CDR3 coding DNA: TGCAGTGCTGACCTAGAGGAATGGAATACGCAGTATTTT.

This clonotype appeared many times. V usage is TRBV28 and J usage is TRBJ2-5; 7 nucleotides line up with TRBD2. This CDR3 has 16 amino acids. Trimming at V came to 3 bases and at J to 5 bases, leaving 12 bases not matched to a gene. The germline gives CDR1 MDHEN, CDR2 SYDVKM. The CDR3 DNA sequence: TGTGCCAGCAGTTTGGGGGGGACGTTTGGGAGGGAGACCCAGTACTTC. This translates into CASSLGGTFGRETQYF.

The sample holds many counts of this clonotype. The CDR3 sequence: CASSTSTGLTDTQYF. The CDR3 DNA follows: TGTGCCAGCAGCACCTCGACAGGACTCACAGATACGCAGTATTTT. The rearrangement uses TRBV27 and TRBJ2-3; the D gene is possibly TRBD1 (6 bases). CDR3 length: 15 residues. The germline V gene has CDR1 MNHEY and CDR2 SMNVEV (reference sequence). Between the trimmed V and J ends, which lost 6 bases and 2 bases, there was a span of 15 bases.

This clonotype showed up many times. The V and J genes are TRBV27 and TRBJ2-3; D unresolved. V lost 3 bases to trimming and J lost 3 bases, with 10 bases between them. Germline V CDR1 and CDR2: MNHEY, SMNVEV (reference sequence). This CDR3 is 14 amino acids long. The CDR3 loop reads CASSFGRATDTQYF. In DNA, the CDR3 is TGTGCCAGCAGTTTCGGTAGGGCTACAGATACGCAGTATTTT.

This clonotype was recorded many times. This chain connects TRBV7-9 to TRBJ1-3; D gene uncertain. Germline CDR1 reads SEHNR; CDR2 reads FQNEAQ (reference sequence). The germline V and J ends were trimmed by 0 bases and 4 bases, with 4 bases remaining between them. This CDR3 comprises 13 residues. CDR3 residues: CASSLASGNTIYF. The CDR3, as DNA: TGTGCCAGCAGCTTAGCATCCGGAAACACCATATATTTT.

This clonotype was seen a handful of times. The gene calls are TRBV7-8 and TRBJ2-1; TRBD2 might be the D (6 bases). V lost 7 bases and J lost 0, with 16 bases in between. CDR1 SGHVS and CDR2 FQNEAQ come from the germline V gene. The CDR3 has 16 residues. DNA for the CDR3: TGTGCCAGCACCTACGGGACTCAAAGCTCCTACAATGAGCAGTTCTTC. Translation gives CASTYGTQSSYNEQFF.

This clonotype was detected many times. The chain has TRBV5-6 and TRBJ2-7, with 11 bases identical to TRBD2. This CDR3 comprises 15 residues. Germline lookup yields CDR1 SGHDT and CDR2 YYEEEE. V was clipped by 5 bases and J by 4 bases; unmatched bases: 8. DNA of the CDR3: TGTGCCAGCAGATCTCCGGGACTAGCGGAGTACGAGCAGTACTTC. Protein sequence: CASRSPGLAEYEQYF.

The table lists this clonotype with many counts. The chain is built from TRBV6-5 and TRBJ2-5; 7 nucleotides agree with TRBD1. The CDR3 has 14 amino acids. Germline assignment: CDR1 MNHEY and CDR2 SVGAGI. J was trimmed by 2 bases and V by 8 bases; bases with no gene match: 8. The CDR3 is CASGNPGQQETQYF. The CDR3 region has the DNA TGTGCCAGCGGCAACCCGGGACAGCAAGAGACCCAGTACTTC.

This clonotype was counted ten times or more. V usage is TRBV10-3 and J usage is TRBJ2-2, with D unresolved. V was trimmed by 6 bases and J by 1 base, leaving 9 bases between them. Germline V gene sequence: CDR1 ENHRY, CDR2 SYGVKD. There are 14 residues in the CDR3. The CDR3, as DNA: TGTGCCATCAGCCGGACGGAGAACACCGGGGAGCTGTTTTTT. It encodes CAISRTENTGELFF.

This clonotype was seen at least ten times. J is TRBJ1-5 and V is TRBV12-5, with no clear D. From germline, CDR1 is LGHNT and CDR2 FRNRAP. Trimming took 1 base from V and 0 from J, leaving 10 bases between them. The CDR3 loop spans 16 amino acids. In DNA, the CDR3 is TGTGCTAGTGGTTTGGGTACAGATTATAGCAATCAGCCCCAGCATTTT. It yields the protein CASGLGTDYSNQPQHF.

This clonotype was observed at least ten times. The chain is built from TRBV4-1 and TRBJ2-7; TRBD2 matches at 9 bases. Unmatched junction bases numbered 7, after V lost 4 bases and J lost 3 bases. The CDR3 has 15 amino acids. CDR1 is MGHRA and CDR2 is YSYEKL in the germline V gene. The DNA of the CDR3 is TGCGCCAGCAGCCCGCAACTAGCGGGCCTCTACGAGCAGTACTTC. This gives the protein CASSPQLAGLYEQYF.

The gene calls are TRBV28 and TRBJ2-3; 11 bases are shared with TRBD2. Trimming took 6 bases from V and 3 from J; bases not matched to a gene: 5. The germline V gene encodes CDR1 MDHEN and CDR2 SYDVKM. The CDR3 runs 15 residues. CDR3 loop: CASSLTSGMTDTQYF. CDR3 in DNA: TGTGCCAGCAGCCTGACTAGCGGGATGACAGATACGCAGTATTTT.

This clonotype has just a few counts. This chain links TRBV5-1 with TRBJ2-5, with D possibly matching TRBD1 (6 bases). Germline V gene sequence: CDR1 SGHRS, CDR2 YFSETQ. The V gene lost 3 bases and the J gene lost 6 bases, with 15 bases spanning the gap. The CDR3 covers 14 residues. In DNA, the CDR3 is TGCGCCAGCAGCTCCACAGGGACGGATAAGACCCAGTACTTC. This codes for CASSSTGTDKTQYF.

This chain links TRBV6-5 with TRBJ1-2, with D possibly being TRBD1 (5 bases). This CDR3 comprises 13 residues. Germline V gives CDR1 MNHEY, CDR2 SVGAGI. The V end was cut by 6 bases, the J end by 8 bases, with 16 bases between. In nucleotides, the CDR3 is TGTGCCAGCAGGGACATCGGACGCCGCGGCTACACCTTC. It encodes CASRDIGRRGYTF.

This clonotype was counted many times. The chain is built from TRBV6-5 and TRBJ1-1; tentatively, D is TRBD1 (6 bases). Germline V gives CDR1 MNHEY, CDR2 SVGAGI. The CDR3 has 15 amino acids. The V gene lost 7 bases and the J gene lost 2 bases, with 17 bases spanning the gap. CDR3 nucleotide sequence: TGTGCCAGCATCCACCCCCGGGGGCTAAACACTGAAGCTTTCTTT. Its translation is CASIHPRGLNTEAFF.

The table lists this clonotype with many counts. The chain combines TRBV10-3 with TRBJ2-1; perhaps TRBD2 as D (6 bases). Trimming took 5 bases from V and 6 from J, leaving 8 bases between them. This CDR3 has 12 residues. Germline CDR1 is ENHRY and CDR2 is SYGVKD. The CDR3 DNA reads as TGTGCCATCAGTCTGGAGGGCAATGAGCAGTTCTTC. Translated, it gives CAISLEGNEQFF.

This clonotype appeared many times. This chain joins TRBV15 and TRBJ1-5, with a possible D match to TRBD1 (6 bases). CDR1 and CDR2 from the germline V gene are LNHNV and YYDKDF (reference sequence). This CDR3 comprises 15 residues. V lost 0 bases and J lost 3, with 9 bases in between. The CDR3 DNA sequence: TGTGCCACCAGCAGAGAGAAGGGGGTCAATCAGCCCCAGCATTTT. This translates into CATSREKGVNQPQHF.